This TCR beta chain was captured in a study of post-analysis software for immune sequencing data (dated by TCRdb to the mid-2010s). About the full investigation: Disease courses on record covered relapsing-remitting, secondary progressive and progressive-relapsing multiple sclerosis, though some patients had no subtype annotation. The patient repertoires were set against ten to eleven previously published healthy control repertoires from donors whose ages ranged from roughly 6 to 27 years. A subset of samples was prepared in parallel using single-end sample barcoding, then pooled and co-amplified after Illumina adapter ligation.

TCR beta repertoires were profiled from peripheral blood of 10 to 15 young patients with multiple sclerosis to demonstrate the VDJtools post-analysis software. The multiple sclerosis patients were children and adolescents ranging in age from roughly 6 to 15 years. As to this clonotype: What antigen it recognizes has not been identified. No clone much larger than this one lies a single base away; base qualities are absent.

Library generation was performed with PCR. TCRdb names Illumina HiSeq 2500 as the instrument used. Unique molecular identifiers were incorporated into TCR beta cDNA libraries to reduce PCR and sequencing biases. Per 1 to 10 million input T cells, some 500,000 cDNA molecules were obtained, such that each molecule approximated one T cell. The patient libraries were prepared and sequenced using the same protocol as the earlier healthy control dataset. Within a given batch, samples were prepared together, multiplexed and sequenced on the same HiSeq lane. Processing in the source paper ran as follows. MIGEC was used to process the raw barcoded reads, and molecular identifier groups with only a single read were discarded before consensus assembly and CDR3 extraction. Clonotype tables were post-analysed with VDJtools, normalizing diversity by down-sampling all datasets to the smallest sample size. To correct batch-related cross-sample contamination, repertoire overlap clustering matched CDR3 amino acid sequences but not nucleotide sequences. TCRdb reanalyzed the raw reads on its own, using fastp at Q25 for trimming and MiXCR for clone calling, and kept in-frame beta chains. CDR3 protein duplicates are merged, each entry listing the most common genes and DNA. TCRdb, not the authors, supplied the V and J calls. This sample comprises approximately 440,000 distinct CDR3 sequences, 40% to 55% of them detected only once. The top ten clonotypes cover about 12% of the sample.

From the germline V gene, CDR1 is SGHRS and CDR2 is YFSETQ. Including cysteine and phenylalanine, the CDR3 has 16 amino acids. The kept DNA is CDR3 alone, 48 bases in frame from the first base. Beyond this particular receptor, the publication reports: The control group was slightly older than the multiple sclerosis patient group. Direct clustering with F measure showed strong co-clustering of samples prepared in the same batch, prompting a batch-effect correction. A few TRBV segments, including TRBV5-6, TRBV5-1 and TRBV20-1, were significantly more frequent in patients than controls. Normalized Chao1 diversity was significantly lower in multiple sclerosis patients than controls, suggesting substantial peripheral T-cell clonal expansion.

This TCR was recovered from a girl aged 10-17 years with multiple sclerosis. Sequences were obtained from blood. The rearranged segments are TRBV5-1 and TRBJ2-5, and TRBD2 may be the D gene, going by 6 matching bases. The end of the DNA aligns better with TRBJ2-7, so the J call may be wrong. The sequenced DNA is TGCGCCAGCAGCTCCACTCAACTAGCCTACTCCTACGAGCAGTACTTC. Protein translation: CASSSTQLAYSYEQYF.